The 21 T cell receptor beta chains presented below share a single source sample, sequenced in a study of blood T cell repertoires in COVID-19. Data came from immunoSEQ multiplex PCR; TCRdb stores just in-frame clones and leaves some out. Among about 200,000 clones listed, about 88% were seen once. The sequenced sample consisted of peripheral blood. Receptors originate from a woman aged 80 or older with acute or convalescent COVID-19.

The rearrangement links TRBV27 to TRBJ2-2; D is perhaps TRBD1 (7 bases). The CDR3 sequence is 15 residues long. The ends were cut back, 3 bases at V and 6 bases at J, with 14 bases in the middle. Germline V lookup: CDR1 MNHEY, CDR2 SMNVEV (reference sequence). The CDR3 bases are TGTGCCAGCAGTTTTAGGGGCAGGGGGGCCGGGGAGCTGTTTTTT. Protein product: CASSFRGRGAGELFF.

V gene TRBV7-2 combines with J gene TRBJ1-2; possible D gene TRBD1, 5 bases. The CDR3 runs 14 residues. V was cut by 5 bases and J by 5 bases, with 15 bases left in between. CDR1 is SGHTA and CDR2 is FQGNSA in the germline V gene. This chain's CDR3 is CASSPGPGPYGYTF. In DNA, the CDR3 is TGTGCCAGCAGCCCAGGGCCCGGACCTTATGGCTACACCTTC.

With regard to this clone: Germline is not matched at one junction end, which may reflect a read error. The chain employs TRBV6-5 and TRBJ1-2, with 11 bases fitting TRBD1. CDR3 length equals 15 residues. The germline V gene has CDR1 MNHEY and CDR2 SVGAGI. The CDR3 is CASSDSGQGADGYTF. The DNA of the CDR3 is TGTGCCAGCAGTGACTCCGGACAGGGGGCGGATGGCTACACCTTC.

The chain uses TRBV7-2 and TRBJ2-7; the D gene is possibly TRBD2 (6 bases). There are 13 residues in the CDR3. From germline, CDR1 is SGHTA and CDR2 FQGNSA. Trimming stripped 5 bases from V and 7 bases from J, with 15 bases between. The DNA of the CDR3 is TGTGCCAGCAGCGTGAGGGAGGTGAGGGAGCAGTACTTC. Translating it yields CASSVREVREQYF. Full variable domain (remainder filled in from reference TRBV7-2 and TRBJ2-7): GAGVSQSPSNKVTEKGKDVELRCDPISGHTALYWYRQSLGQGLEFLIYFQGNSAPDKSGLPSDRFSAERTGGSVSTLTIQRTQQEDSAVYLCASSVREVREQYFGPGTRLTVT.

This chain uses TRBV18 with TRBJ1-3; 9 bases match TRBD1. Germline V gives CDR1 KGHSH, CDR2 LQKENI. The V segment lost 4 bases and the J segment 1 base; nucleotides outside the gene matches: 5. This CDR3 is built from 16 residues. The CDR3 sequence: CASSLGTGTSGNTIYF. The CDR3 region has the DNA TGTGCCAGCTCACTTGGGACAGGGACTTCTGGAAACACCATATATTTT.

This clone was counted between two and nine times. This chain joins TRBV27 and TRBJ1-1; TRBD1 is a possible D gene (6 bases). Germline V gene data show CDR1 as MNHEY and CDR2 as SMNVEV (reference sequence). The V and J ends lost 3 bases and 4 bases respectively, with 15 bases between them. The CDR3 has 15 residues. CDR3 in DNA: TGTGCCAGCAGTTTGAAGGGCAGGGGCGGCACTGAAGCTTTCTTT. It translates to CASSLKGRGGTEAFF.

The chain links TRBV7-2 to TRBJ2-3; D remains unclear. Trimming cost V 3 bases and J 2 bases, with 9 bases left between them. The CDR3 contains 14 residues. CDR1 SGHTA and CDR2 FQGNSA come from the germline V gene. The CDR3 region is CASSFGGTTDTQYF. As DNA, the CDR3 is TGTGCCAGCAGCTTCGGCGGAACCACAGATACGCAGTATTTT.

The chain joins TRBV11-3 to TRBJ2-2; 11 bases fit TRBD1. Germline CDR1 and CDR2: SGHNT and YENEEA. Trimming removed 8 bases from V and 0 bases from J; junction bases left unmatched: 11. The CDR3 sequence is 18 residues long. CDR3 DNA sequence: TGTGCCAGCTCCCCCTCTCCGGGACAGGGGGCGAACACCGGGGAGCTGTTTTTT. Its protein product is CASSPSPGQGANTGELFF. Supplemented by reference TRBV11-3 and TRBJ2-2, the full variable domain reads EAGVVQSPRYKIIEKKQPVAFWCNPISGHNTLYWYLQNLGQGPELLIRYENEEAVDDSQLPKDRFSAERLKGVDSTLKIQPAELGDSAVYLCASSPSPGQGANTGELFFGEGSRLTVL.

J is TRBJ1-5 and V is TRBV5-1; D may be TRBD1 (5 bases). Germline V gene sequence: CDR1 SGHRS, CDR2 YFSETQ. V shed 0 bases and J shed 6 bases, with 16 bases lying between them. This CDR3 comprises 16 residues. CDR3 in DNA: TGCGCCAGCAGCTTGGATGCGTCAGGGCTAAGTCAGCCCCAGCATTTT. Residues: CASSLDASGLSQPQHF.

V and J are TRBV6-2 or TRBV6-3 and TRBJ2-7; TRBD1 might be the D (5 bases). Trimming took 5 bases from V and 2 from J, leaving 10 bases between them. This CDR3 contains 13 residues. In germline, CDR1 is MNHEY, CDR2 SVGEGT. The CDR3 spells CASSIGATYEQYF. The CDR3 nucleotides read TGTGCCAGCAGTATTGGGGCTACCTACGAGCAGTACTTC.

This clone was detected only once. V usage is TRBV5-1 and J usage is TRBJ1-1, with D tentatively TRBD1 (6 bases). CDR1 and CDR2 (germline): SGHRS, YFSETQ. V was shortened by 7 bases and J by 4 bases, with 23 bases between the two germline ends. The CDR3 extends over 16 amino acids. This chain's CDR3 is CASALSTGGFGTEAFF. For the CDR3, the DNA is TGCGCCAGCGCACTTTCCACTGGGGGCTTCGGCACTGAAGCTTTCTTT. The full variable domain, its missing parts supplied by reference TRBV5-1 and TRBJ1-1, is KAGVTQTPRYLIKTRGQQVTLSCSPISGHRSVSWYQQTPGQGLQFLFEYFSETQRNKGNFPGRFSGRQFSNSRSEMNVSTLELGDSALYLCASALSTGGFGTEAFFGQGTRLTVV.

This clone has just a few counts. The rearrangement joins TRBV7-9 to TRBJ1-2; D is possibly TRBD1 (6 bases). Germline loops: CDR1 SEHNR, CDR2 FQNEAQ (reference sequence). V lost 4 bases to trimming and J lost 13 bases, with 19 bases between them. The CDR3 consists of 13 residues. CDR3 sequence reads: CASSSYPGDSVTF. The CDR3 DNA reads TGTGCCAGCAGCTCTTACCCAGGGGATAGCGTCACCTTC.

The rearrangement links TRBV5-1 to TRBJ2-7, with 9 positions matching TRBD1. Looked up from germline, CDR1 is SGHRS and CDR2 is YFSETQ. The CDR3 has 16 amino acids. Unmatched junction bases numbered 11, after V lost 3 bases and J lost 4 bases. CDR3 sequence (DNA): TGCGCCAGCAGCTCCGACGGGACAGGGAGTACTTACGAGCAGTACTTC. It yields the protein CASSSDGTGSTYEQYF.

This clone was observed once. The chain couples TRBV7-2 to TRBJ2-6; tentatively, D is TRBD1 (6 bases). V was pared by 5 bases and J by 4 bases, with 12 bases between. This CDR3 has 15 amino acids. Germline assignment: CDR1 SGHTA and CDR2 FQGNSA. The CDR3 sequence is CASSPQGTGANVLTF. In DNA, the CDR3 is TGTGCCAGCAGCCCACAGGGAACCGGGGCCAACGTCCTGACTTTC.

The chain is built from TRBV6-6 and TRBJ1-6; unclear D gene. Trimming took off 6 bases at V and 10 bases at J, with 7 bases between the two ends. Germline values: CDR1 MNHNY, CDR2 SVGAGI (reference sequence). The CDR3 covers 11 residues. The CDR3 region is CASRGRSPLHF. CDR3 DNA: TGTGCCAGCAGGGGCAGATCACCCCTCCACTTT.

This clone was seen a single time. V and J are TRBV30 and TRBJ2-5; a possible D gene is TRBD2 (6 bases). Germline loops: CDR1 GTSNPN, CDR2 SVGIG (reference sequence). Trimming shortened V by 5 bases and J by 7 bases, and 17 bases separated the two germline ends. CDR3 length: 13 residues. For the CDR3, the DNA is TGTGCCTGGCACTCCGGGACTGGAGGGACCCAGTACTTC. The encoded protein is CAWHSGTGGTQYF.

This rearrangement joins TRBV4-3 to TRBJ2-7, with TRBD1 as a possible D gene (6 bases). The CDR3 runs to 16 residues. V lost 4 bases and J 3 bases, leaving 19 bases between the germline ends. Germline V CDR1 and CDR2: LGHNA, YSLEER. Here the CDR3 reads CASSRKLGAESYEQYF. For the CDR3, the DNA is TGCGCCAGCAGCCGGAAACTGGGGGCGGAGAGCTACGAGCAGTACTTC.

The chain's CDR3 is CASKQTGRAEAFF. The CDR3 DNA sequence: TGTGCCAGCAAACAAACAGGGCGAGCTGAAGCTTTCTTT. V and J are TRBV27 and TRBJ1-1; possibly TRBD1 for D (6 bases). Trimming cost V 7 bases and J 6 bases, with 15 bases left between them. The germline V gene encodes CDR1 MNHEY and CDR2 SMNVEV (reference sequence). The length of the CDR3 is 13 residues.

The gene calls are TRBV4-3 and TRBJ1-2; 7 bases are a match to TRBD1. This CDR3 spans 15 amino acids. Germline V gene data show CDR1 as LGHNA and CDR2 as YSLEER. Germline trimming cut 4 bases from V and 1 base from J; bases unmatched to any gene: 6. CDR3 in DNA: TGCGCCAGCAGCCGAAGGAGACAGGGTAACTATGGCTACACCTTC. It yields the protein CASSRRRQGNYGYTF.

This chain connects TRBV4-2 to TRBJ2-1; 8 nucleotides agree with TRBD2. The CDR3 covers 15 residues. Germline lookup yields CDR1 LGHNA and CDR2 YNFKEQ. With V trimmed by 1 base and J by 5 bases, 4 bases remained unmatched. The CDR3 DNA is TGTGCCAGCAGCCAAGGACCAGCGGGAGACAATGAGCAGTTCTTC. This codes for CASSQGPAGDNEQFF.

The chain employs TRBV5-8 and TRBJ1-1, with a possible D match to TRBD1 (6 bases). Per the germline V gene, CDR1 is SGHTS and CDR2 is YDEGEE. The CDR3 has 15 amino acids. V was shortened by 4 bases and J by 1 base, with 14 bases between the two germline ends. CDR3 loop: CASSGRGGRNTEAFF. The CDR3 region has the DNA TGTGCCAGCAGCGGCCGTGGGGGCAGGAACACTGAAGCTTTCTTT.